This TCR beta chain stems from a study of CD8 T cells in ankylosing spondylitis. Study results and caveats: Significant enrichment of disease-linked clones was reportedly seen in matched ankylosing spondylitis synovial fluid. Within ankylosing spondylitis blood, a TCR beta motif made up of under 10 highly homologous variants appeared to be characteristic.

The germline CDR1 and CDR2 sequences are SQVTM and ANQGSEA. The CDR3 is 12 residues long. The V and J ends lost 5 bases and 4 bases respectively, with 12 bases between them. There are many counts of this clonotype. Its antigen is as yet unknown. TCRdb recomputed calls from the 5' RACE reads with MiXCR, one row per CDR3 protein. The table shows around 490,000 distinct CDR3 sequences, with about 5% occurring only once. The material sequenced was blood, either unsorted or a sorted T cell fraction (not recorded which). V usage is TRBV29-1 and J usage is TRBJ2-7, with a possible D match to TRBD1 (5 bases). The receptor's source is a male donor with ankylosing spondylitis. The DNA for the CDR3 is TGCAGCGTTTCGCAGGGAAAATACGAGCAGTACTTC. Protein sequence: CSVSQGKYEQYF.